Each of the 7 T cell receptor beta chains below was sequenced from the same sample in a study of CD8+ T cells in alopecia areata. RNA extraction and reverse transcription yielded cDNA as sequencing template. The method was immunoSEQ multiplex PCR; TCRdb's version includes in-frame clones alone and lacks a portion of them. In the table there are around 200,000 clones, about three fifths of which are singletons. Regarding treatment: oral pan-JAK inhibitor, 5-10 mg twice daily. The specimen was CD8+ T cells sorted from blood, collected at week 24, from a patient treated with tofacitinib. Source of these receptors: a human donor with alopecia areata.

The chain combines TRBV29-1 with TRBJ1-4; no clear D. The germline V and J ends were trimmed by 4 bases and 1 base, with 7 bases remaining between them. The CDR3 is made up of 13 amino acids. The V gene's germline CDR1 is SQVTM and CDR2 ANQGSEA. CDR3 nucleotides: TGCAGCGTTGGGGCAGGAACTAATGAAAAACTGTTTTTT. It yields the protein CSVGAGTNEKLFF.

This chain links TRBV9 with TRBJ2-2; D is unclear. The ends were cut back, 4 bases at V and 7 bases at J, with 17 bases in the middle. CDR1 SGDLS and CDR2 YYNGEE come from the germline V gene. The CDR3 sequence is 15 residues long. The chain's CDR3 is CASSPTRGPDGELFF. The CDR3 DNA reads as TGTGCCAGCAGCCCAACCCGAGGACCGGACGGGGAGCTGTTTTTT.

This clone was counted between two and nine times. This rearrangement joins TRBV7-9 to TRBJ1-4; 7 nucleotides agree with TRBD1. The ends lost 6 bases at V and 8 bases at J; junction bases unmatched: 9. The CDR3 loop spans 14 amino acids. Germline CDR1 reads SEHNR; CDR2 reads FQNEAQ (reference sequence). Written as DNA, the CDR3 is TGTGCCAGCAGTTTGGGACAGACAGGAGAAAAACTGTTTTTT. Its translation: CASSLGQTGEKLFF.

This clone was observed many times. The chain joins TRBV10-2 to TRBJ1-1; TRBD1 might be the D (5 bases). Trimming took 5 bases from V and 1 from J, leaving 17 bases between them. Germline CDR1 and CDR2: WSHSY and SAAADI. This CDR3 is 16 amino acids long. CDR3 loop: CASSPGRSYSNTEAFF. CDR3 sequence (DNA): TGCGCCAGCAGTCCGGGGCGCTCGTATTCGAACACTGAAGCTTTCTTT.

V usage is TRBV29-1 and J usage is TRBJ1-1; D is perhaps TRBD1 (6 bases). The CDR3 contains 15 residues. Per germline, CDR1 SQVTM and CDR2 ANQGSEA. Trimming stripped 4 bases from V and 3 bases from J, with 18 bases between. The CDR3 sequence: CSVAWGDTEDTEAFF. In nucleotides, the CDR3 is TGCAGCGTTGCTTGGGGGGACACCGAGGACACTGAAGCTTTCTTT. Drawing the rest from reference TRBV29-1 and TRBJ1-1, the complete variable domain is SAVISQKPSRDICQRGTSLTIQCQVDSQVTMMFWYRQQPGQSLTLIATANQGSEATYESGFVIDKFPISRPNLTFSTLTVSNMSPEDSSIYLCSVAWGDTEDTEAFFGQGTRLTVV.

The chain couples TRBV29-1 to TRBJ1-1; a weak D match, TRBD1 (6 bases). The CDR3 covers 13 residues. V lost 8 bases and J 2 bases, leaving 15 bases between the germline ends. CDR1 is SQVTM, CDR2 ANQGSEA, per germline. CDR3 DNA sequence: TGCAGCACGGAGGGGGGACTAAACACTGAAGCTTTCTTT. This translates into CSTEGGLNTEAFF.

This chain uses TRBV5-1 with TRBJ1-3, with TRBD1 matching over 8 bases. The germline gives CDR1 SGHRS, CDR2 YFSETQ. With 4 bases clipped from V and 8 bases from J, the junction kept 14 bases outside the gene matches. This CDR3 contains 16 residues. The CDR3 is CASSVGTGGLSDTIYF. The CDR3, as DNA: TGCGCCAGCAGCGTTGGCACAGGGGGTTTGTCGGACACCATATATTTT.